This T cell receptor beta chain was obtained from a study of blood T cell repertoires in COVID-19. Across the study: The study drew acute and convalescent COVID-19 samples from the United States, Italy and Spain. The analysed material was cDNA or gDNA that came from T cells, B-cell-depleted T cells, or PBMCs.

Germline V gene lookup returns CDR1 SGHDN and CDR2 FVKESK. CDR3 length: 14 amino acids. Trimming left V 10 bases short and J 0 bases short, with 14 bases between. As originally analysed: For nucleated cells, counts were estimated from reference gene primer amplification. Generated by immunoSEQ multiplex PCR, the TCRdb table keeps only in-frame clones and is missing some. Clonal size and the V and J genes are those of that table, whereas D and trimming came from the DNA. The sample lists 200,000 to 250,000 clones; roughly 84% were seen once. The clonotype originates from a woman of 80 years or more with acute or convalescent COVID-19. The sequencing input was peripheral blood. This chain joins TRBV14 and TRBJ2-3; weak D call: TRBD2 (6 bases). The CDR3 spells CATAGGVSTDTQYF. CDR3 DNA: TGTGCCACCGCAGGAGGGGTTAGCACAGATACGCAGTATTTT.